These 27 T cell receptor beta chains were all obtained from the same sample, sequenced in a study of cytomegalovirus exposure and HLA in healthy donors. The PCR used 60 Vbeta and 13 Jbeta primers. TCRdb's table, derived via immunoSEQ multiplex PCR, lists solely in-frame clones and lacks some. The profile shows about 200,000 clones, around 73% of them singletons. The sequencing input was PBMCs. These receptors were taken from a woman in her 30s in good health and CMV-seronegative.

This clone was detected ten times or more. The rearrangement uses TRBV7-9 and TRBJ1-4, with 12 bases that match TRBD1. Trimming took 5 bases from V and 4 from J; bases not matched to a gene: 14. The CDR3 covers 19 residues. Germline V gene sequence: CDR1 SEHNR, CDR2 FQNEAQ (reference sequence). Here the CDR3 reads CASSPHTGDRGPYNEKLFF. The CDR3 DNA reads TGTGCCAGCAGCCCTCACACGGGGGACAGGGGGCCATATAATGAAAAACTGTTTTTT.

The rearrangement joins TRBV10-3 to TRBJ2-3, with TRBD1 matching 8 bases. The germline V gene has CDR1 ENHRY and CDR2 SYGVKD. J gave up 5 bases and V 3 bases, and 4 bases lay outside the gene matches. The CDR3 extends over 14 amino acids. CDR3 protein: CAISDGQGRDTQYF. Written as DNA, the CDR3 is TGTGCCATCAGTGACGGACAGGGTAGAGATACGCAGTATTTT.

The rearrangement uses TRBV5-6 and TRBJ1-5; no clear D. Germline V CDR1 and CDR2: SGHDT, YYEEEE. The CDR3 contains 14 residues. Trimming left V 5 bases short and J 3 bases short, with 12 bases between. In DNA form, the CDR3 reads TGTGCCAGCAGTTCCTTCTCCCTCAATCAGCCCCAGCATTTT. Protein product: CASSSFSLNQPQHF. Drawing the rest from reference TRBV5-6 and TRBJ1-5, the complete variable domain is DAGVTQSPTHLIKTRGQQVTLRCSPKSGHDTVSWYQQALGQGPQFIFQYYEEEERQRGNFPDRFSGHQFPNYSSELNVNALLLGDSALYLCASSSFSLNQPQHFGDGTRLSIL.

This rearrangement joins TRBV4-1 to TRBJ1-1; TRBD1 aligns across 8 bases. Germline CDR1 MGHRA, CDR2 YSYEKL. With V trimmed by 4 bases and J by 1 base, 8 bases remained unmatched. The CDR3 runs 16 residues. CDR3 amino acids: CASSLRTGRANTEAFF. CDR3 coding DNA: TGCGCCAGCAGCCTACGGACAGGGCGGGCGAACACTGAAGCTTTCTTT.

This rearrangement joins TRBV28 to TRBJ1-1, with a weak D call TRBD1 (5 bases). Germline values: CDR1 MDHEN, CDR2 SYDVKM. This CDR3 is 13 amino acids long. Between the trimmed V and J ends, which lost 6 bases and 5 bases, there was a span of 13 bases. CDR3 coding DNA: TGTGCCAGCAGCCAAACCCGGGGGACTGAAGCTTTCTTT. Its translation is CASSQTRGTEAFF. The whole variable domain, remainder taken from reference TRBV28 and TRBJ1-1, is DVKVTQSSRYLVKRTGEKVFLECVQDMDHENMFWYRQDPGLGLRLIYFSYDVKMKEKGDIPEGYSVSREKKERFSLILESASTNQTSMYLCASSQTRGTEAFFGQGTRLTVV.

The V gene is TRBV6-5, the J gene TRBJ1-5, with a tentative D call TRBD1 (5 bases). The CDR3 runs to 14 residues. Germline lookup yields CDR1 MNHEY and CDR2 SVGAGI. Trimming took off 4 bases at V and 3 bases at J, with 10 bases between the two ends. Here the CDR3 reads CASSFGGNNQPQHF. CDR3 nucleotide sequence: TGTGCCAGCAGTTTCGGGGGAAACAATCAGCCCCAGCATTTT.

The chain combines TRBV4-2 with TRBJ2-7; tentatively, D is TRBD1 (5 bases). This CDR3 is 14 amino acids long. V was pared by 1 base and J by 7 bases, with 14 bases between. Germline V gene sequence: CDR1 LGHNA, CDR2 YNFKEQ. The CDR3 is CASSQVVRSGEQYF. CDR3 nucleotide sequence: TGTGCCAGCAGCCAAGTGGTTAGATCAGGGGAGCAGTACTTC.

This chain uses TRBV6-5 with TRBJ1-2, with TRBD1 matching 8 bases. The CDR3 covers 14 residues. Unmatched junction bases numbered 3, after V lost 2 bases and J lost 4 bases. The germline V gene encodes CDR1 MNHEY and CDR2 SVGAGI. Written as DNA, the CDR3 is TGTGCCAGCAGTTACGGGACAGGCCTCTATGGCTACACCTTC. The encoded protein is CASSYGTGLYGYTF.

This clone appeared a few times. This rearrangement joins TRBV28 to TRBJ2-7; no clear D gene. V lost 3 bases and J lost 3, with 6 bases in between. CDR1 and CDR2 from the germline V gene are MDHEN and SYDVKM. This CDR3 has 12 residues. CDR3 nucleotides: TGTGCCAGCAGTTTTCAGAACTACGAGCAGTACTTC. Protein product: CASSFQNYEQYF.

V and J are TRBV4-1 and TRBJ1-4, with D perhaps TRBD1 (5 bases). This CDR3 contains 15 residues. Germline assignment: CDR1 MGHRA and CDR2 YSYEKL. Trimming pared 3 bases from V and 8 bases from J, leaving 16 bases between. CDR3 residues: CASSHRVPMGEKLFF. The CDR3 DNA is TGCGCCAGCAGCCACAGGGTGCCGATGGGGGAAAAACTGTTTTTT.

V and J are TRBV7-2 and TRBJ2-5; 10 nucleotides line up with TRBD2. This CDR3 is built from 17 residues. With 5 bases clipped from V and 5 bases from J, the junction kept 14 bases outside the gene matches. Germline CDR1 and CDR2: SGHTA and FQGNSA. The CDR3 region is CASSHSERGGTWETQYF. CDR3 nucleotides: TGTGCCAGCAGCCACTCCGAGCGGGGGGGTACTTGGGAGACCCAGTACTTC.

The chain uses TRBV6-1 and TRBJ2-1; the match to TRBD1 covers 10 bases. Trimming removed 2 bases from V and 12 bases from J; junction bases left unmatched: 4. CDR3 length equals 13 residues. CDR1 is MNHNS and CDR2 is SASEGT in the germline V gene. In DNA, the CDR3 is TGTGCCAGCAGTGAAAAAGGGGACAGGGGGCAGTTCTTC. Its protein is CASSEKGDRGQFF.

The chain links TRBV2 to TRBJ2-7, with TRBD2 matching over 8 bases. The V gene end was trimmed by 0 bases and the J gene end by 4 bases; junction bases not matched to a gene: 11. CDR3 length equals 17 residues. Germline loops: CDR1 SNHLY, CDR2 FYNNEI. Here the CDR3 DNA reads TGTGCCAGCAGTGAAGCACCGGGGGTGTTAGCGGGGTACGAGCAGTACTTC. Translating gives CASSEAPGVLAGYEQYF.

The chain is built from TRBV27 and TRBJ1-2; a possible D gene is TRBD1 (5 bases). The CDR3 extends over 13 amino acids. Trimming took 6 bases from V and 8 from J, leaving 16 bases between them. Germline loops: CDR1 MNHEY, CDR2 SMNVEV (reference sequence). CDR3 nucleotide sequence: TGTGCCAGCAGCCCAGGGTTAGGGTCCGGCTACACCTTC. This encodes CASSPGLGSGYTF.

The rearrangement uses TRBV28 and TRBJ1-1; D is unresolved. Trimming shortened V by 6 bases and J by 1 base, and 12 bases separated the two germline ends. This CDR3 has 14 amino acids. Germline V gives CDR1 MDHEN, CDR2 SYDVKM. The CDR3 nucleotides are TGTGCCAGCAGATTGAGGGAGGAGAACACTGAAGCTTTCTTT. Its protein is CASRLREENTEAFF.

The chain joins TRBV9 to TRBJ2-7; 14 bases are a match to TRBD2. Losses at the gene ends were 3 bases for V and 6 bases for J; bases not matched to a gene: 8. Per germline, CDR1 SGDLS and CDR2 YYNGEE. The CDR3 spans 16 residues. This CDR3 is CASSEPTSGGAGEQYF. In DNA, the CDR3 is TGTGCCAGCAGCGAGCCGACTAGCGGGGGGGCTGGCGAGCAGTACTTC.

The chain carries TRBV5-1 and TRBJ2-1; 7 bases line up with TRBD2. The CDR3 loop spans 15 amino acids. Germline CDR1 SGHRS, CDR2 YFSETQ. With 0 bases clipped from V and 6 bases from J, the junction kept 6 bases outside the gene matches. The CDR3 protein is CASSLVSSGFNEQFF. In nucleotides, the CDR3 is TGCGCCAGCAGCTTGGTCTCTAGCGGATTCAATGAGCAGTTCTTC.

This clone was observed a handful of times. The chain joins TRBV5-1 to TRBJ2-5; TRBD2 matches 9 bases. The CDR3 is 15 amino acids. In germline, CDR1 is SGHRS, CDR2 YFSETQ. Trimming took 0 bases from V and 4 from J; bases not matched to a gene: 4. The chain's CDR3 is CASSLGSGGGETQYF. CDR3 bases: TGCGCCAGCAGCTTGGGTAGCGGGGGAGGAGAGACCCAGTACTTC.

The chain employs TRBV28 and TRBJ2-3; 10 bases match TRBD1. Germline V lookup: CDR1 MDHEN, CDR2 SYDVKM. The V and J ends lost 4 bases and 5 bases, in that order; junction bases with no gene match: 12. This CDR3 has 17 amino acids. The CDR3: CASSSPTATGGRDTQYF. The DNA of the CDR3 is TGTGCCAGCAGTTCACCAACCGCGACAGGGGGCCGAGATACGCAGTATTTT.

CDR3 DNA: TGTGCCAGCAGCTTCCCGTATAGCGGGGACTACGAGCAGTACTTC. Protein sequence: CASSFPYSGDYEQYF. V gene TRBV5-6 combines with J gene TRBJ2-7; 8 bases align to TRBD2. The germline CDR1 and CDR2 sequences are SGHDT and YYEEEE. The CDR3 consists of 15 residues. J gave up 3 bases and V 2 bases, and 7 bases lay outside the gene matches.

Comments on this clone: The identical CDR3 is also encoded by other nucleotide sequences in the sample. The chain is built from TRBV5-4 and TRBJ1-1; a weak D match, TRBD1 (5 bases). Trimming took 2 bases from V and 5 from J, leaving 13 bases between them. Per germline, CDR1 SGHNT and CDR2 YYREEE (reference sequence). The CDR3 has 14 amino acids. The CDR3 sequence is CASSLKGRGTEAFF. The CDR3 DNA follows: TGTGCCAGCAGCTTAAAAGGGCGGGGGACTGAAGCTTTCTTT.

CDR3 coding DNA: TGTGCCAGCAGCCATGACAGGCCCTATGGCTACACCTTC. It is translated as CASSHDRPYGYTF. The gene calls are TRBV7-9 and TRBJ1-2; a possible D gene is TRBD1 (6 bases). Deletions cut 5 bases from V and 4 bases from J, with 11 bases between. Germline lookup yields CDR1 SEHNR and CDR2 FQNEAQ (reference sequence). The CDR3 contains 13 residues.

The genes are TRBV4-1 and TRBJ2-1, with TRBD2 matching over 11 bases. The length of the CDR3 is 20 residues. V lost 1 base, J lost 0 bases, and 11 bases stayed unmatched. CDR1 and CDR2 from the germline V gene are MGHRA and YSYEKL. This CDR3 reads CASSQGGGLAGGHSYNEQFF. The CDR3 DNA sequence: TGCGCCAGCAGCCAAGGGGGGGGCCTAGCGGGAGGCCACTCCTACAATGAGCAGTTCTTC.

Note on this clone: At the DNA level, this CDR3 is encoded by other sequences in the same sample as well. J is TRBJ1-5 and V is TRBV4-1; 7 bases match TRBD1. This CDR3 has 14 residues. In germline, CDR1 is MGHRA, CDR2 YSYEKL. After removal of 1 base from V and 5 bases from J, the junction contained 2 bases not matched to a gene. Here the CDR3 DNA reads TGCGCCAGCAGCCAAGGGCAGGGGGATCAGCCCCAGCATTTT. Protein: CASSQGQGDQPQHF.

This clone appeared a few times. J is TRBJ1-6 and V is TRBV9; no clear D. Germline V gives CDR1 SGDLS, CDR2 YYNGEE. The CDR3 totals 13 residues. The ends were cut back, 5 bases at V and 7 bases at J, with 10 bases in the middle. The CDR3 coding sequence is TGTGCCAGCAGTCCAGACACGAATTCACCCCTCCACTTT. Amino acid sequence: CASSPDTNSPLHF.

This clone was picked up a small number of times. The chain employs TRBV6-5 and TRBJ1-1, with 8 positions matching TRBD1. Germline V lookup: CDR1 MNHEY, CDR2 SVGAGI. The CDR3 is made up of 15 amino acids. V trimming: 5 bases; J trimming: 1 base; junction bases outside the gene matches: 6. Here the CDR3 reads CASSRTGLTNTEAFF. CDR3 DNA sequence: TGTGCCAGCAGTCGGACAGGGTTAACGAACACTGAAGCTTTCTTT.

This clone was seen a few times. The chain combines TRBV7-8 with TRBJ2-7, with D uncertain. Germline CDR1 reads SGHVS; CDR2 reads FQNEAQ. This CDR3 has 11 amino acids. The V gene lost 5 bases and the J gene lost 2 bases, with 4 bases spanning the gap. This chain's CDR3 is CASSTTYEQYF. The CDR3 DNA sequence: TGTGCCAGCAGCACAACCTACGAGCAGTACTTC.